The sequence of this T cell receptor beta chain was determined in a study of PD-1 blockade in classical Hodgkin lymphoma (dated by TCRdb to 2019 to 2021). Context from the whole study: Nivolumab dosing was 3 mg/kg intravenously every 2 weeks, continuing until either disease progression or unacceptable toxicity. To define a peripheral blood immune signature of response to PD-1 blockade in classical Hodgkin lymphoma, the study combined TCR beta sequencing with CyTOF.

The time point label here, explained by the study, means: cycle 1 day 1 (C1D1), immediately before nivolumab initiation. Relapse after autologous stem cell transplantation had occurred in all trial patients, and cohorts A, B and C were distinguished by prior brentuximab vedotin exposure. Using a Miltenyi CD4+ T cell isolation kit, CD4+ T cells were purified from thawed PBMCs through magnetic negative selection. A total of roughly 57 patients with relapsed/refractory classical Hodgkin lymphoma made up the trial cohort, and each patient's best overall response was complete response, partial response or progressive disease. Trial patients were treated with single-agent nivolumab in the multi-cohort phase II CheckMate 205 trial. An independent review committee assessed best overall response by applying the 2007 International Working Group response criteria. PBMCs from the trial were collected at three points: immediately before nivolumab initiation (C1D1), and during therapy at cycle 2 day 1 and cycle 4 day 1. After peripheral blood was drawn into 8 mL Vacutainer Cell Preparation Tubes, PBMCs were isolated by centrifugation and then cryopreserved. Purified CD4+ and CD8+ fractions were prepared only for cases where an additional PBMC sample was available. On LS columns in a quadroMACS separator, the magnetically labelled cells were depleted, and the flow-through was collected as the purified fraction.

Genomic DNA was extracted with the Qiagen DNeasy kit from unsorted PBMCs and from negatively selected CD4+ and CD8+ fractions. TCR beta CDR3 regions were subjected to amplification by immunoSEQ multiplex PCR with primers that anneal to V and J segments. A synthetic immune receptor repertoire was used to minimize amplification bias, and any residual bias was removed computationally once sequencing was done. The paper's processing steps were these. Custom Python scripts were used to quantify repertoire diversity as the Shannon entropy index. Unsorted, CD4+ and CD8+ repertoires were examined separately, except in combined analyses, for which CD4+ and CD8+ sequences were merged in silico. Clonal expansion was defined as at least a 2-fold frequency increase after treatment relative to C1D1, with a pseudocount of 0.5 for undetected baseline clones. Singleton clones were defined as clones with 0 or 1 copy at C1D1, and non-singleton clones were defined as clones with 2 or more copies. By matching protein sequences in sorted samples from the same patient, clones expanded in unsorted samples were annotated as CD4+, CD8+ or unknown. Wilcoxon tests on paired samples were used to test diversity changes from C1D1 to C4D1. What TCRdb holds here is the immuneACCESS table cut down to in-frame rearrangements. Part of the clones is not present; checked against another copy, under half of the missing clones reflect an unresolved V gene, and the others are unexplained. That table is the source of V, J and clone size, and D and trimming were worked out from the DNA. This sample lists about 29,000 clones; about 85% were detected once. Together, the top ten hold approximately 2.4% of the sample.

From the germline V gene, CDR1 is SQVTM and CDR2 is ANQGSEA. The CDR3 holds 14 amino acids from the cysteine to the phenylalanine. Just CDR3 DNA is preserved here, 42 bases in frame from base 1. Unmatched junction bases come to 6, with V trimmed by 6 bases and J by 0 bases. Remarks on this clone: Its antigen remains unidentified. The sample holds no much larger clone one base away, and base qualities are not on file.

Paper-wide results and their limitations: Only a single clinical trial cohort was studied, and what caused the repertoire differences, possibly disease activity or prior therapy, remained undefined. Lower diversity was observed in patients in whom nivolumab was started less than 1 year after ASCT, and these patients were excluded from later analyses so that confounding by immune reconstitution would be avoided. Baseline TCR diversity was reported to be lower in newly diagnosed patients than in healthy donors and to be lower still in relapsed/refractory patients. By C4D1, a significant rise was seen in CD4+ TCR diversity but not in CD8+ TCR diversity (p=0.0027 vs p=0.16), and the rise was most apparent among complete responders (p=0.02). Among trial patients, those achieving complete response had baseline diversity similar to that of newly diagnosed patients, while diversity was significantly lower in partial responders and progressors.

The rearranged chain carries TRBV29-1 and TRBJ1-1; a stretch of 8 junction bases matches TRBD1. The sequencing here drew on CD4+ T cells from blood, taken at baseline. This receptor was identified in a human donor with classical Hodgkin lymphoma. At the DNA level, the sequence is TGCAGCGTGGTGGCGACAGGGGTGAACACTGAAGCTTTCTTT. Its protein product is CSVVATGVNTEAFF. Extended through the reference TRBV29-1 and TRBJ1-1 proteins, this CDR3 yields the full variable domain: SAVISQKPSRDICQRGTSLTIQCQVDSQVTMMFWYRQQPGQSLTLIATANQGSEATYESGFVIDKFPISRPNLTFSTLTVSNMSPEDSSIYLCSVVATGVNTEAFFGQGTRLTVV.